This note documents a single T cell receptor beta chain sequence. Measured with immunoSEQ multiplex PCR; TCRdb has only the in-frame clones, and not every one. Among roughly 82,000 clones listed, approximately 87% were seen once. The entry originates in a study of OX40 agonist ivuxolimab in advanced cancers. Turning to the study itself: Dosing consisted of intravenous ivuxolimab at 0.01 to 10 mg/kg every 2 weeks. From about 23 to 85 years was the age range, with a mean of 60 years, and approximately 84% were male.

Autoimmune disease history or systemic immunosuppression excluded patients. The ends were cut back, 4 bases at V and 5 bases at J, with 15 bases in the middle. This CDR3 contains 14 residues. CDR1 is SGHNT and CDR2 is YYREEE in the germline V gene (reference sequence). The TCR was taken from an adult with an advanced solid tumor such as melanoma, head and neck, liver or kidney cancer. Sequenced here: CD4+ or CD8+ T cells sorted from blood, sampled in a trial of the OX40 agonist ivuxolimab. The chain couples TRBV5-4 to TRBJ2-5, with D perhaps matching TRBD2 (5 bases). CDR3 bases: TGTGCCAGCAGCCGTGATCCGGGATGGGAGACCCAGTACTTC. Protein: CASSRDPGWETQYF.